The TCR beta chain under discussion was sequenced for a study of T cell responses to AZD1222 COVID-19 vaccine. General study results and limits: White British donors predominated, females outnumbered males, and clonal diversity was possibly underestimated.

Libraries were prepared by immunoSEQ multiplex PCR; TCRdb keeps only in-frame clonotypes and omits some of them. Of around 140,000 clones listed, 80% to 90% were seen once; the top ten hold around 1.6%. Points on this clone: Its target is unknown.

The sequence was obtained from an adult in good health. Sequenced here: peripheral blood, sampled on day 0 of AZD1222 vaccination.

The CDR3 here is CASSPPGQRSEQYF. CDR3 bases: TGTGCCAGCAGCCCCCCGGGACAGCGATCGGAGCAGTACTTC. The V call is TRBV11-3, the J call TRBJ2-7; 7 bases are a match to TRBD1. This CDR3 has 14 amino acids. The ends lost 5 bases at V and 7 bases at J; junction bases unmatched: 11. In germline, CDR1 is SGHNT, CDR2 YENEEA.